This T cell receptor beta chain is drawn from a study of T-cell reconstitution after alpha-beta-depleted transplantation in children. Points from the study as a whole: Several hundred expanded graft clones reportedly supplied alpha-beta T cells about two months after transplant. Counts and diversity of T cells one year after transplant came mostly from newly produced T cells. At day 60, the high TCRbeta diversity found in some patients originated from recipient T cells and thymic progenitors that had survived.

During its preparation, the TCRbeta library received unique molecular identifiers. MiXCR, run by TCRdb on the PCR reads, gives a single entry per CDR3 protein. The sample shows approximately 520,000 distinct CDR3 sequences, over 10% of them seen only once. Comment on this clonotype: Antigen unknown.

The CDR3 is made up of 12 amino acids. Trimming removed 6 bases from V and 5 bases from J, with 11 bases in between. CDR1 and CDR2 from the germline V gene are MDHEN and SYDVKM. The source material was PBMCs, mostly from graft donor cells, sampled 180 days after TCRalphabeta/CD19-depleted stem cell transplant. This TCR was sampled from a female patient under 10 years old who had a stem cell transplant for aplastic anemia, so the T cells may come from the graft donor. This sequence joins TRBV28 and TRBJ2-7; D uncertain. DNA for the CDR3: TGTGCCAGCAGCACTCTCCCCCACGAGCAGTACTTC. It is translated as CASSTLPHEQYF. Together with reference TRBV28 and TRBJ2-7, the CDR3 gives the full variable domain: DVKVTQSSRYLVKRTGEKVFLECVQDMDHENMFWYRQDPGLGLRLIYFSYDVKMKEKGDIPEGYSVSREKKERFSLILESASTNQTSMYLCASSTLPHEQYFGPGTRLTVT.